The 15 T cell receptor beta chains reported below all come from one sample, sequenced in a study of STAT5B mutations in CD4+ large granular lymphocyte leukemia. TCRdb keeps only in-frame clones here, not all; method: immunoSEQ multiplex PCR. There are approximately 24,000 clones in the sample; around 72% occur only once, and about 0.6% lies in the top ten. Sequencing was done on a sample of CD4+ T cells from blood buffy coats. Receptors were obtained from a human donor in good health.

This chain links TRBV18 with TRBJ2-1, with D tentatively TRBD1 (6 bases). The CDR3 length is 15 residues. V was clipped by 1 base and J by 5 bases, with 12 bases between them. The germline gives CDR1 KGHSH, CDR2 LQKENI. The CDR3 is CASSPRQVVDNEQFF. The DNA of the CDR3 is TGTGCCAGCTCACCACGACAGGTTGTTGACAATGAGCAGTTCTTC.

This sequence joins TRBV28 and TRBJ1-2, with 7 bases aligning to TRBD1. Germline lookup yields CDR1 MDHEN and CDR2 SYDVKM. The V gene end was trimmed by 4 bases and the J gene end by 2 bases; junction bases not matched to a gene: 1. This CDR3 has 13 amino acids. The CDR3 region has the DNA TGTGCCAGCAGTTGGGGACAGAACTATGGCTACACCTTC. It codes for CASSWGQNYGYTF.

The chain links TRBV13 to TRBJ1-4, with 11 bases aligning to TRBD1. This CDR3 spans 15 amino acids. Germline assignment: CDR1 PRHDT and CDR2 FYEKMQ (reference sequence). Trimming cost V 3 bases and J 8 bases; bases outside gene matches: 5. CDR3 sequence reads: CASSFGTGGVEKLFF. The DNA for the CDR3 is TGTGCCAGCAGCTTCGGGACAGGGGGGGTCGAAAAACTGTTTTTT.

J is TRBJ2-3 and V is TRBV10-3; D may be TRBD2 (5 bases). Germline V gene lookup returns CDR1 ENHRY and CDR2 SYGVKD. The CDR3 loop spans 15 amino acids. Trimming shortened V by 4 bases and J by 6 bases, and 17 bases separated the two germline ends. The CDR3 region is CAISANERATDTQYF. CDR3 nucleotide sequence: TGTGCCATCAGTGCAAACGAGAGGGCTACCGATACGCAGTATTTT.

The chain links TRBV10-3 to TRBJ1-6, with a weak D call TRBD1 (5 bases). The V end was cut by 4 bases, the J end by 7 bases, with 14 bases between. Germline V gene data show CDR1 as ENHRY and CDR2 as SYGVKD. The CDR3 totals 15 residues. The CDR3 DNA reads as TGTGCCATCAGTGGGGGCAGAAACGCAAATTCACCCCTCCACTTT. Protein product: CAISGGRNANSPLHF.

This chain uses TRBV6-6 with TRBJ1-4, with a possible D match to TRBD1 (5 bases). The CDR3 is 14 residues long. Germline V lookup: CDR1 MNHNY, CDR2 SVGAGI (reference sequence). Trimming took off 5 bases at V and 6 bases at J, with 13 bases between the two ends. The chain's CDR3 is CASSRRGGDEKLFF. DNA of the CDR3: TGTGCCAGCAGTCGGCGGGGCGGGGATGAAAAACTGTTTTTT.

V and J are TRBV6-6 and TRBJ2-7; TRBD2 agrees at 9 bases. J lost 9 bases, V lost 6 bases, and 3 bases had no gene match. Germline CDR1 is MNHNY and CDR2 is SVGAGI (reference sequence). The CDR3 runs to 11 residues. DNA of the CDR3: TGTGCCAGCAGCCCTAGCGGGGTGCAGTACTTC. Amino acid sequence: CASSPSGVQYF.

This clone occurred once. The chain couples TRBV19 to TRBJ1-2; D uncertain. The length of the CDR3 is 15 residues. With 6 bases removed from V and 4 bases from J, the gap between germline ends came to 18 bases. Germline CDR1 and CDR2: LNHDA and SQIVND (reference sequence). CDR3 coding DNA: TGTGCCAGTAGGACTACTAGATCAGGTCGCTATGGCTACACCTTC. It yields the protein CASRTTRSGRYGYTF. The full variable domain, with the rest looked up from reference TRBV19 and TRBJ1-2, is DGGITQSPKYLFRKEGQNVTLSCEQNLNHDAMYWYRQDPGQGLRLIYYSQIVNDFQKGDIAEGYSVSREKKESFPLTVTSAQKNPTAFYLCASRTTRSGRYGYTFGSGTRLTVV.

The chain employs TRBV4-1 and TRBJ1-2; D possibly corresponds to TRBD1 (5 bases). Germline loops: CDR1 MGHRA, CDR2 YSYEKL. CDR3 length: 15 amino acids. Trimming removed 1 base from V and 4 bases from J, with 13 bases in between. In nucleotides, the CDR3 is TGCGCCAGCAGCCAAGCATCCGGGACGGTCTATGGCTACACCTTC. It encodes CASSQASGTVYGYTF.

The V gene is TRBV7-8, the J gene TRBJ1-4, with 8 bases matching TRBD1. Germline CDR1 SGHVS, CDR2 FQNEAQ. This CDR3 region has 16 residues. J lost 5 bases, V lost 5 bases, and 10 bases had no gene match. The DNA of the CDR3 is TGTGCCAGCAGCCGCGGTGGAGGGACAGGAAATGAAAAACTGTTTTTT. It specifies CASSRGGGTGNEKLFF.

The chain links TRBV5-1 to TRBJ2-5, with 7 bases identical to TRBD2. This CDR3 has 15 amino acids. Germline lookup yields CDR1 SGHRS and CDR2 YFSETQ. V gave up 0 bases and J gave up 4 bases; unmatched junction bases: 6. Here the CDR3 reads CASSLGSAGSETQYF. The CDR3 DNA reads TGCGCCAGCAGCTTGGGGTCAGCGGGGTCAGAGACCCAGTACTTC.

This chain joins TRBV10-3 and TRBJ2-7, with TRBD2 identical over 8 bases. CDR1 ENHRY and CDR2 SYGVKD come from the germline V gene. J lost 1 base, V lost 3 bases, and 5 bases had no gene match. CDR3 length: 15 residues. As DNA, the CDR3 is TGTGCCATCAGTGATCGGGGGGGGGCTTCCTACGAGCAGTACTTC. Encoded protein: CAISDRGGASYEQYF.

CDR3 nucleotide sequence: TGTGCCAGCTCCCGCGACAGGGATCAGCCCCAGCATTTT. Its translation is CASSRDRDQPQHF. The V gene is TRBV18, the J gene TRBJ1-5, with 7 bases identical to TRBD1. CDR1 is KGHSH, CDR2 LQKENI, per germline. V dropped 6 bases and J dropped 5; count of bases not matched to a gene: 4. The CDR3 is 13 amino acids.

The chain is built from TRBV10-3 and TRBJ1-2, with D maybe TRBD1 (5 bases). The V gene's germline CDR1 is ENHRY and CDR2 SYGVKD. V was trimmed by 9 bases and J by 3 bases, leaving 14 bases between them. The CDR3 is 13 residues long. CDR3 sequence reads: CAIGGGTHYGYTF. In nucleotides, the CDR3 is TGTGCCATAGGCGGCGGGACTCACTATGGCTACACCTTC.

This clone was observed a few times. The chain links TRBV2 to TRBJ1-2, with D unclear. With 3 bases removed from V and 4 bases from J, the gap between germline ends came to 6 bases. The CDR3 sequence is 12 residues long. Germline lookup yields CDR1 SNHLY and CDR2 FYNNEI. The CDR3 bases are TGTGCCAGCAGTGATACCAGCTATGGCTACACCTTC. It specifies CASSDTSYGYTF.